This T cell receptor beta chain is drawn from a study of control samples from healthy donors and cancer patients. The table came from immunoSEQ multiplex PCR; TCRdb's copy has only in-frame clones and leaves some out. The table has 100,000 to 150,000 clones, around 90% seen once. This CDR3 is 17 amino acids long. Per the germline V gene, CDR1 is MDHEN and CDR2 is SYDVKM. With 5 bases clipped from V and 4 bases from J, the junction kept 13 bases outside the gene matches. The receptor was isolated from a man aged 35-49 years in good health. The sequencing input was blood. V is TRBV28 and J is TRBJ2-1, with 8 bases fitting TRBD1. The CDR3 bases are TGTGCCAGCAGTCCCCAGCTACAGGGGGAGGATTACAATGAGCAGTTCTTC. Protein product: CASSPQLQGEDYNEQFF.